A selection of T cell receptor beta chains follows, all from one sample in a study of T cells in Graves' hyperthyroidism and ophthalmopathy. Each CDR3 protein gets one entry after TCRdb re-called the multiplex PCR reads with MiXCR. The sample consists of some 690,000 distinct CDR3 sequences, 15% to 20% of them appearing once. The sequencing sample was made of blood. The source is a man in his fifties or sixties with Graves' hyperthyroidism. The CDR3 runs from the conserved cysteine through the conserved F or W. D genes are given only for firm matches. Clone size is given for some rows only: seen once, a few or many times, or a class if the clone is expanded.

j_call d_call v_call clone_size cdr3_aa cdr3_nt
TRBJ2-2 TRBD2 TRBV29-1 few CSASWWEGTGELFF TGCAGCGCGTCATGGTGGGAGGGCACCGGGGAGCTGTTTTTT
TRBJ1-6 . TRBV2 many CASSATGTPLHF TGTGCCAGCAGCGCAACCGGGACCCCCCTCCACTTT
TRBJ1-2 TRBD1 TRBV11-2 many CASSLGTGNYYGYTF TGTGCCAGCAGCCTCGGGACAGGGAATTACTATGGCTACACCTTC
TRBJ1-6 . TRBV12-3/TRBV12-4 . CASSLSGGRRTPLHF TGTGCCAGCAGTTTATCTGGCGGGAGAAGGACACCCCTCCACTTT
TRBJ2-1 TRBD2 TRBV28 . CASSRTSGRASYNEQFF TGTGCCAGCAGCCGGACTAGCGGGAGGGCGTCCTACAATGAGCAGTTCTTC
TRBJ2-7 . TRBV28 . CASRDSAGTIYEQYF TGTGCCAGCAGAGATTCTGCCGGGACAATTTACGAGCAGTACTTC
TRBJ1-2 . TRBV28 . CASSFRGGVRGYTF TGTGCCAGCAGCTTTAGGGGGGGGGTGCGTGGCTACACCTTC
TRBJ2-7 TRBD2 TRBV11-2 many CASSKTGGFSYEQYF TGTGCCAGCAGCAAAACGGGAGGTTTCTCCTACGAGCAGTACTTC
TRBJ2-7 . TRBV4-3 . CASSQAEGSYEQYF TGCGCCAGCAGCCAAGCCGAGGGGTCCTACGAGCAGTACTTC
TRBJ2-3 . TRBV9 few CASSHGIGGSSTDTQYF TGTGCCAGCAGTCACGGTATCGGCGGATCTAGCACAGATACGCAGTATTTT
TRBJ2-5 TRBD2 TRBV7-2 many CASSLGTSGSPYF TGTGCCAGCAGCCTTGGGACTAGCGGATCCCCGTACTTC
TRBJ1-1 . TRBV27 . CASYPKPVRHTEAFF TGTGCCAGCTATCCGAAACCTGTCAGGCACACTGAAGCTTTCTTT
TRBJ2-1 TRBD2 TRBV24-1 few CATSDLQLASNNEQFF TGTGCCACCAGTGATTTGCAACTAGCGTCCAACAATGAGCAGTTCTTC
TRBJ1-5 . TRBV10-3 few CANSESLVKGRDQPQHF TGTGCCAACAGTGAGTCGTTGGTAAAGGGCCGAGATCAGCCCCAGCATTTT
TRBJ2-1 TRBD1 TRBV2 many CASSEQGAAYNEQFF TGTGCCAGCAGTGAGCAGGGGGCGGCCTACAATGAGCAGTTCTTC
TRBJ2-5 . TRBV7-2 many CASSYSPTVETQYF TGTGCCAGCAGCTATTCACCGACGGTAGAGACCCAGTACTTC
TRBJ1-2 TRBD1 TRBV7-9 many CASSRGQGGGYTF TGTGCCAGCAGCCGAGGACAGGGCGGCGGCTACACCTTC
TRBJ1-6 . TRBV7-9 many CASSLARINSPLHF TGTGCCAGCAGCTTAGCCCGTATTAATTCACCCCTCCACTTT
TRBJ2-1 . TRBV20-1 few CSALELSYNEQFF TGCAGTGCTTTAGAGCTCTCCTACAATGAGCAGTTCTTC
TRBJ2-1 TRBD2 TRBV7-3 many CASSLRTSGRQQNNEQFF TGTGCCAGCAGCTTAAGGACTAGCGGGAGACAACAAAACAATGAGCAGTTCTTC
TRBJ2-4 . TRBV2 many CASSSGLPGERDIQYF TGTGCCAGCAGTTCCGGACTACCGGGGGAGAGGGACATTCAGTACTTC
TRBJ2-3 TRBD2 TRBV28 many CASKIAGSTDTQYF TGTGCCAGCAAGATAGCGGGCAGCACAGATACGCAGTATTTT
TRBJ2-1 . TRBV6-2/TRBV6-3 few CASSYPQGGRGTPSYNEQFF TGTGCCAGCAGTTACCCCCAAGGGGGTAGGGGGACTCCTTCCTACAATGAGCAGTTCTTC
TRBJ2-7 . TRBV20-1 . CSARPGRYYEQYF TGCAGTGCTCGTCCGGGTAGATACTACGAGCAGTACTTC
TRBJ2-1 TRBD2 TRBV27 many CASSFAGTSGRNEQFF TGTGCCAGCAGTTTCGCCGGGACTAGCGGGAGGAATGAGCAGTTCTTC
TRBJ1-4 . TRBV28 many CASSLGAGAANEKLFF TGTGCCAGCAGTTTAGGGGCAGGGGCGGCTAATGAAAAACTGTTTTTT
TRBJ2-4 TRBD1 TRBV25-1 . CASSDRLTGSKNIQYF TGTGCCAGCAGTGACAGACTGACAGGGTCCAAAAACATTCAGTACTTC
TRBJ2-6 . TRBV2 many CASRGMTGANVLTF TGTGCCAGTAGAGGGATGACTGGGGCCAACGTCCTGACTTTC
TRBJ2-7 TRBD2 TRBV2 . CASREIAGVYEQYF TGTGCCAGCAGAGAAATAGCGGGAGTGTACGAGCAGTACTTC
TRBJ2-1 TRBD2 TRBV6-1 . CASSKSSGNSYNEQFF TGTGCCAGCAGTAAATCTAGCGGAAACTCCTACAATGAGCAGTTCTTC
TRBJ2-5 TRBD2 TRBV29-1 . CSVDTSGSRQTQYF TGCAGCGTTGATACTAGCGGGAGCAGGCAGACCCAGTACTTC
TRBJ1-1 TRBD1 TRBV29-1 many CSTGQGLGTEAFF TGCAGCACCGGACAGGGGCTGGGCACTGAAGCTTTCTTT
TRBJ2-7 TRBD1 TRBV28 . CASSPTGTGAYEQYF TGTGCCAGCAGCCCGACCGGGACAGGGGCCTACGAGCAGTACTTC
TRBJ2-5 . TRBV15 few CATSREQLDTAYQETQYF TGTGCCACCAGCAGAGAGCAGTTGGACACCGCGTACCAAGAGACCCAGTACTTC
TRBJ2-7 . TRBV3-1 few CASSQNQGGGKQYF TGTGCCAGCAGCCAAAACCAGGGAGGGGGCAAGCAGTACTTC
TRBJ1-1 . TRBV5-1 many CASSSATGMNTEAFF TGCGCCAGCAGCTCGGCGACAGGCATGAACACTGAAGCTTTCTTT
TRBJ2-7 . TRBV7-2 . CASSLNPYEQYF TGTGCCAGCAGCTTAAATCCCTACGAGCAGTACTTC
TRBJ2-1 TRBD2 TRBV6-2/TRBV6-3 few CASSGWQREGFEQFF TGTGCCAGCAGTGGTTGGCAGCGGGAGGGCTTTGAGCAGTTCTTC
TRBJ1-2 . TRBV20-1 . CSAPGHLPTYGYTF TGCAGTGCCCCGGGTCATTTACCGACCTATGGCTACACCTTC
TRBJ2-1 TRBD2 TRBV7-2 many CASSLSGFGDNEQFF TGTGCCAGCAGCCTTAGCGGGTTTGGGGACAATGAGCAGTTCTTC
TRBJ1-2 . TRBV10-2 . CASTDPRGPGYTF TGCGCCAGCACGGACCCCAGAGGGCCTGGCTACACCTTC